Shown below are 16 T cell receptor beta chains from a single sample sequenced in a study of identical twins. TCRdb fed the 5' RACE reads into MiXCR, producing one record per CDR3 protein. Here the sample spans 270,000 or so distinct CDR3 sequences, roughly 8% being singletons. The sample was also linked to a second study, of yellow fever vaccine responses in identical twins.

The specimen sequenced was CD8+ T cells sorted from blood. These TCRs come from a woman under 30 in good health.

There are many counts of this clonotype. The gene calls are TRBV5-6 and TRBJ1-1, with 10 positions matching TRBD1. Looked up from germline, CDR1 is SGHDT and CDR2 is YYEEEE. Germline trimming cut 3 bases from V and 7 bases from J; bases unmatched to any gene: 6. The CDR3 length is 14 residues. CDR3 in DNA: TGTGCCAGCAGCTGGGACAGGGGCATGGGTGAAGCTTTCTTT. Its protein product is CASSWDRGMGEAFF.

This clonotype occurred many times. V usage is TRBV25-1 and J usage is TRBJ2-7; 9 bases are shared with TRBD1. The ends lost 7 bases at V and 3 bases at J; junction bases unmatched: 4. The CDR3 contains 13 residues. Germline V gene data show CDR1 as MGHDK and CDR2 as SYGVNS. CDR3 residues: CASTGTGNYEQYF. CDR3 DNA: TGTGCCAGCACCGGGACAGGGAACTACGAGCAGTACTTC.

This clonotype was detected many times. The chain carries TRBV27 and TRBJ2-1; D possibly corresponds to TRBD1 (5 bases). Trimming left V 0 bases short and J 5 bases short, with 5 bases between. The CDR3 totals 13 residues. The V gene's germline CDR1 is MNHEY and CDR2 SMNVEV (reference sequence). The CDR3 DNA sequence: TGTGCCAGCAGTTTATCGACAGACAATGAGCAGTTCTTC. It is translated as CASSLSTDNEQFF.

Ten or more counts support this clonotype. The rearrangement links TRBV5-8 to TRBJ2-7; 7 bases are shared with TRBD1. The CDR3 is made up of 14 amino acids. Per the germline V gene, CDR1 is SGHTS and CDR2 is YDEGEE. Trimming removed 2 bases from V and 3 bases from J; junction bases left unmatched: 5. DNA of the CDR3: TGTGCCAGCAGCTTCCGGGACAGCGACTACGAGCAGTACTTC. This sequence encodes CASSFRDSDYEQYF. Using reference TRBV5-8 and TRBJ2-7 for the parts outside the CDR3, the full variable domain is EAGVTQSPTHLIKTRGQQATLRCSPISGHTSVYWYQQALGLGLQFLLWYDEGEERNRGNFPPRFSGRQFPNYSSELNVNALELEDSALYLCASSFRDSDYEQYFGPGTRLTVT.

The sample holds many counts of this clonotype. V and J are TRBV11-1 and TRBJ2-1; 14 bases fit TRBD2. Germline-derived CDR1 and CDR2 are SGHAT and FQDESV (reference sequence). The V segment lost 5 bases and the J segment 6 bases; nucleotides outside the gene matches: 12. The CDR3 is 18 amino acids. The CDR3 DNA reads TGTGCCAGCAGCCCGGGACTAGCGGGAGCTCGACCGGGCAATGAGCAGTTCTTC. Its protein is CASSPGLAGARPGNEQFF.

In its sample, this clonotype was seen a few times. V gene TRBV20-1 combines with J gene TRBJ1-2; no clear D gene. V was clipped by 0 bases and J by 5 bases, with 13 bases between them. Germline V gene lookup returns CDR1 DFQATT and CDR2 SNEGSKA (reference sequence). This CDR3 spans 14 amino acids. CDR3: CSARDVASQYGYTF. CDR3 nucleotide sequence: TGCAGTGCTAGAGATGTGGCGTCCCAATATGGCTACACCTTC.

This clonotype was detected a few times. CDR3 residues: CASGQGSNQPQHF. Here the CDR3 DNA reads TGTGCTAGTGGTCAGGGTTCCAATCAGCCCCAGCATTTT. This chain connects TRBV12-5 to TRBJ1-5; D perhaps matches TRBD1 (5 bases). Germline lookup yields CDR1 LGHNT and CDR2 FRNRAP. With 5 bases removed from V and 3 bases from J, the gap between germline ends came to 8 bases. This CDR3 is 13 amino acids long.

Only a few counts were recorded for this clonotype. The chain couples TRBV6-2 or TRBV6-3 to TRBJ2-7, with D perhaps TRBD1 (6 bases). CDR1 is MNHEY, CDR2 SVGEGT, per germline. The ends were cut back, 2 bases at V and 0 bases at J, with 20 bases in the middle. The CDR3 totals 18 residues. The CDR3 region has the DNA TGTGCCAGCAGTTACCAAAGACTCGTGGACAGCTACTCCTACGAGCAGTACTTC. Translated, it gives CASSYQRLVDSYSYEQYF.

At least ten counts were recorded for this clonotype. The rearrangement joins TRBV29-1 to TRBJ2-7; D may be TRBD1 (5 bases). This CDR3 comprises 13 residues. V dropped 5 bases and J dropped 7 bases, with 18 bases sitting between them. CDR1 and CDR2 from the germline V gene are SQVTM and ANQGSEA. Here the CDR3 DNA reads TGCAGCGTTATTTGGCAGGGCATTGGTGAGCAGTACTTC. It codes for CSVIWQGIGEQYF.

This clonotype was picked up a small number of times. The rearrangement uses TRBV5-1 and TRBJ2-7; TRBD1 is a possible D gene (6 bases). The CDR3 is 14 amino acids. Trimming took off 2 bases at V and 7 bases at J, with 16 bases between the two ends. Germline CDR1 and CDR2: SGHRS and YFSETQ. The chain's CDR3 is CASSFPGETGEQYF. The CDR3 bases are TGCGCCAGCAGCTTCCCAGGGGAAACGGGGGAGCAGTACTTC.

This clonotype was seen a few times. CDR3 DNA: TGTGCCAGCAGCTTATTCAGGACAGGGTTTTACGAGCAGTACTTC. As protein: CASSLFRTGFYEQYF. This chain connects TRBV13 to TRBJ2-7, with 8 bases lining up with TRBD1. There are 15 residues in the CDR3. V lost 2 bases, J lost 4 bases, and 7 bases stayed unmatched. The germline gives CDR1 PRHDT, CDR2 FYEKMQ (reference sequence).

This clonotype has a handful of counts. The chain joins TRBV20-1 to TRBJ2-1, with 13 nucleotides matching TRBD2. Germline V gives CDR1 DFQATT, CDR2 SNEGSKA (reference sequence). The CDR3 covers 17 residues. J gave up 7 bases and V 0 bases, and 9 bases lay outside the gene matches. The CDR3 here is CSARDGTSGKLVNEQFF. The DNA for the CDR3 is TGCAGTGCTAGAGACGGGACTAGCGGGAAATTAGTAAATGAGCAGTTCTTC.

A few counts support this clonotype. CDR3 sequence reads: CAWSVAGGNEQFF. The CDR3 nucleotides read TGTGCCTGGAGTGTAGCGGGAGGTAACGAGCAGTTCTTC. V usage is TRBV30 and J usage is TRBJ2-1, with TRBD2 matching over 9 bases. CDR1 is GTSNPN, CDR2 SVGIG, per germline (reference sequence). This CDR3 has 13 amino acids. V trimming: 0 bases; J trimming: 10 bases; junction bases outside the gene matches: 4.

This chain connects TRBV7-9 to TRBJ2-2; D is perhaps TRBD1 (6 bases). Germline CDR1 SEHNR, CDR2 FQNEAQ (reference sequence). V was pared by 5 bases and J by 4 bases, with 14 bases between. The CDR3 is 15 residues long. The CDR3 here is CASSPHRTATGELFF. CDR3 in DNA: TGTGCCAGCAGCCCACATCGGACAGCCACCGGGGAGCTGTTTTTT. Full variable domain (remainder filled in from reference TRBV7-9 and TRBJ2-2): DTGVSQNPRHKITKRGQNVTFRCDPISEHNRLYWYRQTLGQGPEFLTYFQNEAQLEKSRLLSDRFSAERPKGSFSTLEIQRTEQGDSAMYLCASSPHRTATGELFFGEGSRLTVL.

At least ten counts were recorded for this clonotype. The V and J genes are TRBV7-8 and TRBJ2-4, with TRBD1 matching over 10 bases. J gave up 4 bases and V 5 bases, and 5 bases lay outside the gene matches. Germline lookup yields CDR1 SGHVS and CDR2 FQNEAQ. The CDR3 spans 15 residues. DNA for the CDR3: TGTGCCAGCAGCGGGACGGGACAGGGGAAAAACATTCAGTACTTC. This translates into CASSGTGQGKNIQYF.

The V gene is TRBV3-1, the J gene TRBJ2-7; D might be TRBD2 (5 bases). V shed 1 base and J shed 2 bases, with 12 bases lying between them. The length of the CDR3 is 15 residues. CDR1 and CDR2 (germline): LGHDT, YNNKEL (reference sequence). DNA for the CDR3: TGTGCCAGCAGCCAAGTACTAGGAGCACCCTACGAGCAGTACTTC. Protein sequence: CASSQVLGAPYEQYF.